These 26 T cell receptor beta chains originate from one sample sequenced in a study of response to subunit inactivated influenza vaccine. TCRdb reprocessed the RT-PCR reads via MiXCR and lists one record per CDR3 protein. This sample has about 180,000 distinct CDR3 sequences; nearly 9.5% occur once, and the top ten carry 11%. Specimen: non-naive T cells sorted from PBMCs, collected on the day of vaccination. These TCRs come from a man aged 45-65 years who received an inactivated influenza vaccine.

The chain employs TRBV7-2 and TRBJ1-6, with D possibly TRBD1 on 6 matching bases. The CDR3 extends over 14 amino acids. Looked up from germline, CDR1 is SGHTA and CDR2 is FQGNSA. Trimming removed 10 bases from V and 7 bases from J, with 17 bases in between. As DNA, the CDR3 is TGTGCCACCAAGGGGGGGACTACAAATTCACCCCTCCACTTT. This encodes CATKGGTTNSPLHF. Combining the CDR3 with reference TRBV7-2 and TRBJ1-6 gives the whole variable domain GAGVSQSPSNKVTEKGKDVELRCDPISGHTALYWYRQSLGQGLEFLIYFQGNSAPDKSGLPSDRFSAERTGGSVSTLTIQRTQQEDSAVYLCATKGGTTNSPLHFGNGTRLTVT.

There are a few counts of this clonotype. The chain couples TRBV20-1 to TRBJ2-3; 12 nucleotides align to TRBD2. This CDR3 is 16 amino acids long. The germline V gene has CDR1 DFQATT and CDR2 SNEGSKA (reference sequence). J lost 6 bases, V lost 5 bases, and 12 bases had no gene match. CDR3: CSADARLAGVDDTQYF. The DNA of the CDR3 is TGCAGTGCTGACGCCCGACTAGCGGGAGTAGACGATACGCAGTATTTT.

This clonotype has at least ten counts. The V call is TRBV5-1, the J call TRBJ1-1; the match to TRBD1 covers 9 bases. Germline CDR1 and CDR2: SGHRS and YFSETQ. The CDR3 is 15 amino acids. The V and J ends lost 5 bases and 4 bases, in that order; junction bases with no gene match: 9. Written as DNA, the CDR3 is TGCGCCAGCAGTTCTGGGACAGGGACCGGCACTGAAGCTTTCTTT. Translated: CASSSGTGTGTEAFF.

The rearrangement links TRBV10-3 to TRBJ2-7; 7 bases are a match to TRBD2. This CDR3 comprises 14 residues. V shed 4 bases, J shed 2 bases, and the junction held 5 bases outside the gene matches. CDR1 and CDR2 from the germline V gene are ENHRY and SYGVKD. The CDR3 DNA reads as TGTGCCATCAGTGGAACTAGCGCTGCCTACGAGCAGTACTTC. Amino acids: CAISGTSAAYEQYF.

The J gene is TRBJ1-2, the V gene TRBV18; no definite D call. The germline V gene encodes CDR1 KGHSH and CDR2 LQKENI. V lost 0 bases and J lost 3, with 11 bases in between. The CDR3 consists of 15 residues. CDR3 DNA sequence: TGTGCCAGCTCACCACCGGAAAAGAAGCACTATGGCTACACCTTC. It encodes CASSPPEKKHYGYTF.

This clonotype was recorded at least ten times. The gene calls are TRBV29-1 and TRBJ2-7; 7 positions agree with TRBD1. The junction had 6 bases not matched to a gene; V was cut back by 6 bases and J by 4 bases. The germline CDR1 and CDR2 sequences are SQVTM and ANQGSEA. This CDR3 contains 12 residues. This chain's CDR3 is CSVTTGSYEQYF. CDR3 nucleotide sequence: TGCAGCGTCACGACAGGGTCGTACGAGCAGTACTTC.

This clonotype has a count of ten or more. CDR3 DNA sequence: TGTGCCAGCAGTTTAGGGGCGGGGGCCCGCACAGATACGCAGTATTTT. Its translation: CASSLGAGARTDTQYF. V gene TRBV12-3 or TRBV12-4 combines with J gene TRBJ2-3; perhaps TRBD2 as D (7 bases). V dropped 1 base and J dropped 1 base, with 12 bases sitting between them. This CDR3 spans 16 amino acids.

This clonotype was recorded a few times. The V call is TRBV5-1, the J call TRBJ2-7, with D uncertain. V was clipped by 0 bases and J by 5 bases, with 15 bases between them. The germline V gene has CDR1 SGHRS and CDR2 YFSETQ. This CDR3 spans 15 amino acids. CDR3 nucleotide sequence: TGCGCCAGCAGCTTGGACGGACCGCCGATCGACGAGCAGTACTTC. It encodes CASSLDGPPIDEQYF.

This clonotype was seen a few times. The J gene is TRBJ2-1, the V gene TRBV7-2; the match to TRBD2 covers 10 bases. The germline V gene has CDR1 SGHTA and CDR2 FQGNSA. The CDR3 runs to 15 residues. With 1 base clipped from V and 8 bases from J, the junction kept 5 bases outside the gene matches. Here the CDR3 DNA reads TGTGCCAGCAGCTTAGGACTAGCGGGTATTTATGAGCAGTTCTTC. Protein sequence: CASSLGLAGIYEQFF.

In this sample, this clonotype turned up a few times. CDR3 nucleotide sequence: TGCAGCGTTGCGGACTTTTCCGGGGACGATGAGCAGTTCTTC. Protein sequence: CSVADFSGDDEQFF. This chain uses TRBV29-1 with TRBJ2-1, with D tentatively TRBD1 or TRBD2 (5 bases each). CDR1 is SQVTM, CDR2 ANQGSEA, per germline. V shed 4 bases and J shed 8 bases, with 18 bases lying between them. The CDR3 consists of 14 residues.

The sample holds a few counts of this clonotype. V and J are TRBV14 and TRBJ2-7; TRBD2 matches at 10 bases. After removal of 3 bases from V and 4 bases from J, the junction contained 9 bases not matched to a gene. The CDR3 contains 16 residues. Per the germline V gene, CDR1 is SGHDN and CDR2 is FVKESK. The CDR3: CASSQGLAYAAYEQYF. CDR3 coding DNA: TGTGCCAGCAGCCAGGGACTAGCGTACGCTGCTTACGAGCAGTACTTC.

The chain carries TRBV6-2 or TRBV6-3 and TRBJ2-3; D is unresolved. This CDR3 comprises 16 residues. The ends were cut back, 6 bases at V and 2 bases at J, with 18 bases in the middle. Germline CDR1 reads MNHEY; CDR2 reads SVGEGT. The DNA of the CDR3 is TGTGCCAGCAGGCAATCTGGCGGTTACCCCACAGATACGCAGTATTTT. It codes for CASRQSGGYPTDTQYF.

This clonotype occurred a few times. This rearrangement joins TRBV9 to TRBJ2-1, with no clear D. Trimming removed 0 bases from V and 8 bases from J, with 12 bases in between. CDR3 length: 14 amino acids. Per germline, CDR1 SGDLS and CDR2 YYNGEE. CDR3 in DNA: TGTGCCAGCAGCGTAGACCCCCTCCTCGATGAGCAGTTCTTC. This codes for CASSVDPLLDEQFF.

This clonotype was detected only a few times. The gene calls are TRBV5-4 and TRBJ2-3, with D uncertain. The ends were cut back, 0 bases at V and 8 bases at J, with 13 bases in the middle. Germline CDR1 is SGHNT and CDR2 is YYREEE (reference sequence). CDR3 size: 14 residues. As DNA, the CDR3 is TGTGCCAGCAGCTTGGGGCTCCAGATGGGTACGCAGTATTTT. Its translation: CASSLGLQMGTQYF.

This clonotype was seen at least ten times. The chain employs TRBV20-1 and TRBJ2-5; the D is unclear. Trimming left V 0 bases short and J 0 bases short, with 23 bases between. Germline CDR1 reads DFQATT; CDR2 reads SNEGSKA (reference sequence). This CDR3 has 19 residues. CDR3 loop: CSAREEPIFSSFNQETQYF. The CDR3 nucleotides are TGCAGTGCTAGAGAGGAACCAATATTTTCGAGCTTCAACCAAGAGACCCAGTACTTC.

This clonotype was found many times. The chain combines TRBV6-2 or TRBV6-3 with TRBJ2-1; 10 nucleotides align to TRBD1. Germline V gene sequence: CDR1 MNHEY, CDR2 SVGEGT. The CDR3 extends over 17 amino acids. V dropped 2 bases and J dropped 8; count of bases not matched to a gene: 12. The CDR3 nucleotides are TGTGCCAGCAGTTACCCCCCCGGGACAGGGGCGGTAGATGAGCAGTTCTTC. Its translation is CASSYPPGTGAVDEQFF.

The chain recombines TRBV27 with TRBJ2-3; D remains unclear. The CDR3 has 14 residues. Trimming shortened V by 5 bases and J by 2 bases, and 11 bases separated the two germline ends. Germline V lookup: CDR1 MNHEY, CDR2 SMNVEV (reference sequence). The CDR3 DNA reads as TGTGCCAGCAGTCCGAGACCCGTCACAGATACGCAGTATTTT. This codes for CASSPRPVTDTQYF.

This clonotype was recorded many times. This chain uses TRBV21-1 with TRBJ1-5. TRBV21-1 is designated a pseudogene. The CDR3 is 17 residues long. CDR3 DNA: TGTGCCAGCAGTCCTAGGGAGACGGTCTCGGTGACTCAGCCCCAGCATTTT. Translation: CASSPRETVSVTQPQHF.

The table lists this clonotype with a few counts. The CDR3 DNA follows: TGTGCCAGCAGCAGAGTGGGGGCTAGCGGAACTAGCACAGATACGCAGTATTTT. Its translation: CASSRVGASGTSTDTQYF. The chain joins TRBV11-2 to TRBJ2-3; TRBD2 might be the D (7 bases). The germline CDR1 and CDR2 sequences are SGHAT and FQNNGV. The CDR3 loop spans 18 amino acids. Between the trimmed V and J ends, which lost 5 bases and 0 bases, there was a span of 21 bases.

This clonotype has more than one count but fewer than ten. The V gene is TRBV7-9, the J gene TRBJ2-7, with 14 bases lining up with TRBD2. Germline-derived CDR1 and CDR2 are SEHNR and FQNEAQ (reference sequence). Unmatched junction bases numbered 5, after V lost 5 bases and J lost 5 bases. CDR3 length: 15 amino acids. CDR3 coding DNA: TGTGCCAGCAGCCCCGGGACTAGCGGGAGTAACGAGCAGTACTTC. Amino acids: CASSPGTSGSNEQYF. The full variable domain, with the rest looked up from reference TRBV7-9 and TRBJ2-7, is DTGVSQNPRHKITKRGQNVTFRCDPISEHNRLYWYRQTLGQGPEFLTYFQNEAQLEKSRLLSDRFSAERPKGSFSTLEIQRTEQGDSAMYLCASSPGTSGSNEQYFGPGTRLTVT.

This clonotype was seen repeatedly, ten times or more. V is TRBV20-1 and J is TRBJ2-2; D perhaps matches TRBD1 (6 bases). The V end was cut by 4 bases, the J end by 2 bases, with 11 bases between. The CDR3 spans 14 residues. Germline CDR1 DFQATT, CDR2 SNEGSKA (reference sequence). This CDR3 reads CSAIRGDNTGELFF. The CDR3 DNA reads TGCAGTGCTATCAGGGGCGACAACACCGGGGAGCTGTTTTTT.

This clonotype came up a few times. The V and J genes are TRBV29-1 and TRBJ2-3; weak D call: TRBD2 (5 bases). Germline V gives CDR1 SQVTM, CDR2 ANQGSEA. CDR3 size: 14 residues. With 0 bases removed from V and 13 bases from J, the gap between germline ends came to 20 bases. The chain's CDR3 is CSVEDYGIRSKKYF. CDR3 coding DNA: TGCAGCGTTGAAGATTACGGGATCAGGAGCAAGAAGTATTTT.

This clonotype was observed at least ten times. CDR3 bases: TGCAGTGCTAGACCTCACGCCGGCCAGGGTGGTTTCCACGAGCAGTACTTC. As protein: CSARPHAGQGGFHEQYF. This rearrangement joins TRBV20-1 to TRBJ2-7; D may be TRBD1 (5 bases). Per the germline V gene, CDR1 is DFQATT and CDR2 is SNEGSKA (reference sequence). The CDR3 contains 17 residues. The V end was cut by 2 bases, the J end by 5 bases, with 25 bases between.

This clonotype was counted a few times. This chain links TRBV29-1 with TRBJ2-1, with 10 bases lining up with TRBD2. V lost 4 bases, J lost 4 bases, and 7 bases stayed unmatched. Germline assignment: CDR1 SQVTM and CDR2 ANQGSEA. The CDR3 extends over 15 amino acids. CDR3 in amino acids: CSVVPTSGEYNEQFF. The CDR3 nucleotides are TGCAGCGTTGTCCCAACTAGCGGGGAGTACAATGAGCAGTTCTTC.

This clonotype was seen at least ten times. The rearrangement uses TRBV4-3 and TRBJ1-5; D not certain. The germline CDR1 and CDR2 sequences are LGHNA and YSLEER. The CDR3 spans 14 residues. V lost 0 bases and J 5 bases, leaving 8 bases between the germline ends. This CDR3 reads CASSQDSGYQPQHF. CDR3 nucleotides: TGCGCCAGCAGCCAAGACTCGGGATATCAGCCCCAGCATTTT.

This clonotype was found many times. The J gene is TRBJ2-1, the V gene TRBV29-1; D gene uncertain. The length of the CDR3 is 16 residues. Trimming removed 0 bases at V and 4 bases at J, with 16 bases between. Germline CDR1 SQVTM, CDR2 ANQGSEA. The CDR3 DNA is TGCAGCGTTGAAGATCTAAGGCGCGGTAATTACAATGAGCAGTTCTTC. Protein: CSVEDLRRGNYNEQFF.